The 5 T cell receptor beta chains given below trace back to one sample, sequenced in a study of regulatory T cells in long-lasting Graves disease (dated by TCRdb to the early 2020s). What this sample's time point label stands for: persistent/refractory GD, antithyroid drugs over 5 years with positive TRAb. For both TCR sequencing and RNA sequencing, RNA was extracted from PBMCs in TRIzol. Preparation of the library involved multiplex PCR. The reads were generated on an Illumina HiSeq 4000. TCR beta libraries were built with iRepertoire HTBI primers and Arm-PCR amplification of CDR3 regions. The public reads were run again by TCRdb, first through fastp at Q25 and then through MiXCR, and only productive beta chains were kept. Every entry covers one CDR3 protein and lists the most common genes and DNA from its rows. The sample records over 650,000 distinct CDR3 sequences, about 30% of which are singletons. The ten largest clonotypes hold roughly 40% of the sample.

This specimen consisted of peripheral blood mononuclear cells (PBMCs), obtained when the disease was refractory, from a patient treated with antithyroid drugs. Receptors were obtained from a female donor with Graves disease.

The sample holds a few counts of this clonotype. The chain links TRBV30 to TRBJ2-1; D remains unclear. Trimming shortened V by 0 bases and J by 5 bases, and 8 bases separated the two germline ends. This CDR3 has 13 amino acids. CDR1 is GTSNPN and CDR2 is SVGIG in the germline V gene (reference sequence). The CDR3 DNA reads as TGTGCCTGGAGTGTACTGGCGAACAATGAGCAGTTCTTC. This sequence encodes CAWSVLANNEQFF. Together with reference TRBV30 and TRBJ2-1, the CDR3 gives the full variable domain: SQTIHQWPATLVQPVGSPLSLECTVEGTSNPNLYWYRQAAGRGLQLLFYSVGIGQISSEVPQNLSASRPQDRQFILSSKKLLLSDSGFYLCAWSVLANNEQFFGPGTRLTVL.

This clonotype was seen ten or more times. The chain is built from TRBV5-1 and TRBJ2-2; no reliable D call. V was trimmed by 0 bases and J by 2 bases, leaving 2 bases between them. The CDR3 length is 13 residues. Per germline, CDR1 SGHRS and CDR2 YFSETQ. DNA for the CDR3: TGCGCCAGCAGCTTGGCCAACACCGGGGAGCTGTTTTTT. As protein: CASSLANTGELFF.

J is TRBJ2-7 and V is TRBV6-1; D is possibly TRBD1 or TRBD2 (5 bases each). V gave up 0 bases and J gave up 2 bases, with 11 bases separating them. This CDR3 is 15 amino acids long. The germline gives CDR1 MNHNS, CDR2 SASEGT. As DNA, the CDR3 is TGTGCCAGCAGTGAAGCGCCGGGGACGGCCTACGAGCAGTACTTC. It codes for CASSEAPGTAYEQYF.

Comments on this clonotype: A read error may be the cause here, since a much bigger clone is one base away. The gene calls are TRBV7-3 and TRBJ1-2; the D gene is possibly TRBD1 (5 bases). CDR1 is SGHTA and CDR2 is FQGTGA in the germline V gene. The CDR3 has 14 residues. Trimming cost V 6 bases and J 7 bases, with 18 bases left between them. The CDR3 sequence: CASSSSGGETGYTF. Written as DNA, the CDR3 is TGTGCCAGCAGTTCCTCCGGGGGGGAAACTGGCTACACCTTC. Complete variable domain (other parts from reference TRBV7-3 and TRBJ1-2): GAGVSQTPSNKVTEKGKYVELRCDPISGHTALYWYRQSLGQGPEFLIYFQGTGAADDSGLPNDRFFAVRPEGSVSTLKIQRTERGDSAVYLCASSSSGGETGYTFGSGTRLTVV.

The chain employs TRBV19 and TRBJ1-5, with D uncertain. The CDR3 has 14 residues. With 5 bases removed from V and 3 bases from J, the gap between germline ends came to 11 bases. CDR1 is LNHDA, CDR2 SQIVND, per germline (reference sequence). This CDR3 is CASSDPGHNQPQHF. In nucleotides, the CDR3 is TGTGCCAGTAGTGACCCAGGCCACAATCAGCCCCAGCATTTT.